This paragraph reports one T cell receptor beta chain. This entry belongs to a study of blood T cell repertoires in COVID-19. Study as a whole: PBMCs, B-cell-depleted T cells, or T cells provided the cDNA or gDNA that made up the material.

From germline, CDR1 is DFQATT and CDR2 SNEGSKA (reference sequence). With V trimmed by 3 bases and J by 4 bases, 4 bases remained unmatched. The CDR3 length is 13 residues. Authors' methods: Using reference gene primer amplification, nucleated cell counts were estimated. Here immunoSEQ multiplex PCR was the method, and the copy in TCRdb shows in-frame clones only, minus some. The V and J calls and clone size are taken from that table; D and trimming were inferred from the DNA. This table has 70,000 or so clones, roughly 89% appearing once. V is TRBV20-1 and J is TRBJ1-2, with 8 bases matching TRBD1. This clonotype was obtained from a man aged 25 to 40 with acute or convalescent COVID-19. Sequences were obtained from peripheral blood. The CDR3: CSASIGQGYGYTF. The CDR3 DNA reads TGCAGTGCTAGTATAGGACAGGGCTATGGCTACACCTTC.